This is a list of T cell receptor beta chains from one sample in a study of CD8 T cells in ankylosing spondylitis. TCRdb processed the 5' RACE reads anew with MiXCR; each CDR3 protein has one entry. The sample consists of hundreds of thousands of distinct CDR3 sequences, 10% to 15% of them appearing once. The sample was blood, either unsorted or a sorted T cell fraction (not recorded which). The receptors originated from a male donor with ankylosing spondylitis. Each CDR3 is given without its conserved first and last residue.

V	J	CDR3
TRBV20-1	TRBJ2-7	SATDSGAVYEQY
TRBV28	TRBJ1-1	ASHTTPNTEAF
TRBV5-1	TRBJ2-3	ASSLRDRGLDTQY
TRBV5-1	TRBJ2-1	ASSLQTSGLYNEQF
TRBV27	TRBJ1-1	ASNPLTARTEAF
TRBV6-1	TRBJ2-7	ASSQPGTAEQY
TRBV15	TRBJ1-2	ATSGGGVYGYT
TRBV12-3/TRBV12-4	TRBJ1-2	ASSFPEQGNYGYT
TRBV20-1	TRBJ1-2	SARKSASNYGYT
TRBV20-1	TRBJ2-5	SAIGGGRIPRETQY
TRBV24-1	TRBJ2-3	ATSDPGRTDTQY
TRBV6-5	TRBJ2-2	ASSSLYTGELF
TRBV9	TRBJ2-6	ASTPGTGNSGANVLT
TRBV24-1	TRBJ2-7	ATSDSRQGNSEQY
TRBV7-2	TRBJ2-7	ASSLRGPFHEQY
TRBV6-1	TRBJ2-2	ASSFDTNTGELF
TRBV5-1	TRBJ2-4	ASSLDTESTNIQY
TRBV7-2	TRBJ2-5	ASSFLGQGRKTQY
TRBV5-1	TRBJ2-3	ASSPAGQGFTDTQY
TRBV11-3	TRBJ2-3	ASSFGGFSTDTQY
TRBV20-1	TRBJ1-1	SAAEAGGMNTEAF
TRBV6-5	TRBJ1-5	ASSYRGDNQPQH
TRBV11-3	TRBJ2-3	ASSSTSAGDTQY
TRBV20-1	TRBJ2-3	SARGQGWGTDTQY
TRBV20-1	TRBJ1-5	SARGTGAYNQPQH
TRBV6-2/TRBV6-3	TRBJ1-2	ASSYDRGTKTNYGYT
TRBV12-3/TRBV12-4	TRBJ2-1	ASSLELAVLDEQF
TRBV5-4	TRBJ2-1	ASSPSFSGSRMDEQF
TRBV9	TRBJ2-7	ASSPSGGLAGPGSYEQY
TRBV18	TRBJ2-1	ASSRPIVRGDEQF
TRBV7-2	TRBJ2-7	ASSLNPGDEQY
TRBV7-2	TRBJ2-3	ASSPLAGPLGDTQY
TRBV29-1	TRBJ2-7	SVKTSGRSYEQY
TRBV20-1	TRBJ2-3	SASRPSGTQY
TRBV6-5	TRBJ1-2	ASSNRGGDGYT
TRBV29-1	TRBJ1-1	SVDSQMNTEAF
TRBV27	TRBJ1-6	ASRGTDYRSSYNSPLH
TRBV7-2	TRBJ1-1	ASSFNRGQYTEAF
TRBV20-1	TRBJ2-1	SASQGLAGKNEQF
TRBV6-5	TRBJ2-1	ASSFLSGLDEQF
TRBV5-1	TRBJ1-1	ASSLYGSTEAF
TRBV5-1	TRBJ2-1	ASSGGTASSYNEQF
TRBV7-2	TRBJ2-1	ASSLGNRGVVQF
TRBV12-3/TRBV12-4	TRBJ2-5	ASSPGLAGAVETQY
TRBV20-1	TRBJ2-5	SGRGNLQETQY
TRBV20-1	TRBJ1-5	SAYDRIRGNQPQH
TRBV7-9	TRBJ1-1	ASSETGGVQAF
TRBV6-2/TRBV6-3	TRBJ1-5	ASRDRVAVPQH
TRBV20-1	TRBJ1-5	SAREARASNQPQH
TRBV29-1	TRBJ2-5	SVEAIRETQY
TRBV12-3/TRBV12-4	TRBJ2-1	ASRLTGNEQF
TRBV7-9	TRBJ2-1	ASSWGVGEQF
TRBV5-1	TRBJ2-3	ASSSRFFTDTQY
TRBV24-1	TRBJ1-4	ATSDLGEKLF